This T cell receptor beta chain was found in a study of shared clonotypes between healthy human individuals. General study findings and limits: In general, naive subsets displayed greater estimated richness than memory subsets did.

Germline values: CDR1 SGHVS, CDR2 FQNEAQ. V lost 1 base and J 5 bases, leaving 21 bases between the germline ends. This CDR3 comprises 18 residues. CCR7-negative CD45RA+ TemRA cells were combined with CD45RO+ cells to form CD8 memory. About this clone itself: As yet, its antigen is unknown.

Template for every sorted-subset replicate PCR totaled about 200 ng DNA, roughly 30,000 T cell genomes. Profiled with immunoSEQ multiplex PCR; TCRdb holds only in-frame clones, not every one. In the table there are roughly 660,000 clones, about nine tenths of which are singletons. The sequence was obtained from a man aged 18 to 29 in good health. Some clones in this sample may be carry-over from other donors' samples. The specimen was memory CD8+ T cells from PBMCs. This sample's subset: CD45RO+ cells pooled with CCR7-negative TemRA cells. The chain joins TRBV7-8 to TRBJ1-5; no definite D call. CDR3 sequence: CASSLVGGERKWDQPQHF. CDR3 coding DNA: TGTGCCAGCAGCTTAGTGGGCGGTGAAAGAAAATGGGATCAGCCCCAGCATTTT.